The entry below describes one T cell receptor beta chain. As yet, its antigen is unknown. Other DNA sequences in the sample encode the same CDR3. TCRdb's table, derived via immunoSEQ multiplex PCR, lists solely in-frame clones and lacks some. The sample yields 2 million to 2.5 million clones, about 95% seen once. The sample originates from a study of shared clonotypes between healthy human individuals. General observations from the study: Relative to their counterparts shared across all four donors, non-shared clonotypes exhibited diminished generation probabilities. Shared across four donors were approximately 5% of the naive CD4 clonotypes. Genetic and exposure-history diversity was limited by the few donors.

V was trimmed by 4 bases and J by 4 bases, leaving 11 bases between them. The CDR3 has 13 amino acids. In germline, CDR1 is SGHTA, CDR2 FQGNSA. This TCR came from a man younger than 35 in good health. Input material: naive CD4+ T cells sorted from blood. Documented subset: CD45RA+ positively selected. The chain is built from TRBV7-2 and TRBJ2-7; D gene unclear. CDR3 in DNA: TGTGCCAGCAGCTACCGAGTATCGTACGAGCAGTACTTC. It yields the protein CASSYRVSYEQYF. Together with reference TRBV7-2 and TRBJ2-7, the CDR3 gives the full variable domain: GAGVSQSPSNKVTEKGKDVELRCDPISGHTALYWYRQSLGQGLEFLIYFQGNSAPDKSGLPSDRFSAERTGGSVSTLTIQRTQQEDSAVYLCASSYRVSYEQYFGPGTRLTVT.